The 30 T cell receptor beta chains listed next were all sequenced from one sample in a study of blood T cell repertoires in COVID-19. Measured with immunoSEQ multiplex PCR; TCRdb has only the in-frame clones, and not every one. The table shows about 36,000 clones, with approximately 80% occurring only once. Sequenced input: peripheral blood. Receptors originate from a man aged 60 to 75 with active COVID-19.

This chain links TRBV5-1 with TRBJ2-1; D might be TRBD2 (6 bases). The CDR3 length is 17 residues. V gave up 0 bases and J gave up 0 bases, with 13 bases separating them. Germline lookup yields CDR1 SGHRS and CDR2 YFSETQ. CDR3 sequence reads: CASSLGASASSYNEQFF. The CDR3 nucleotides are TGCGCCAGCAGCTTGGGGGCTAGCGCGTCCTCCTACAATGAGCAGTTCTTC.

The CDR3 nucleotides read TGTGCCAGCAGGGAGGGACTAGCGGGAGTCTTGACCGGGGAGCTGTTTTTT. Translating gives CASREGLAGVLTGELFF. The genes are TRBV2 and TRBJ2-2; 14 nucleotides align to TRBD2. CDR3 length equals 17 residues. After removal of 6 bases from V and 5 bases from J, the junction contained 8 bases not matched to a gene. Per germline, CDR1 SNHLY and CDR2 FYNNEI.

The chain recombines TRBV28 with TRBJ2-2; a possible D gene is TRBD1 (6 bases). This CDR3 region has 20 residues. CDR1 and CDR2 (germline): MDHEN, SYDVKM. V lost 4 bases to trimming and J lost 0 bases, with 24 bases between them. The CDR3: CASSSRGWGLAPANTGELFF. The CDR3 DNA follows: TGTGCCAGCAGTTCCCGCGGGTGGGGGCTAGCACCCGCGAACACCGGGGAGCTGTTTTTT.

The V gene is TRBV12-3 or TRBV12-4, the J gene TRBJ1-1; D gene ambiguous. Between the trimmed V and J ends, which lost 10 bases and 9 bases, there was a span of 12 bases. CDR3 size: 10 residues. The CDR3, as DNA: TGTGCCATCTCCCGGGTTAAAGCTTTCTTT. It is translated as CAISRVKAFF.

The CDR3 here is CASSLDQLSEAFF. The DNA for the CDR3 is TGTGCCAGCAGCTTAGACCAACTTTCTGAAGCTTTCTTT. The chain combines TRBV11-3 with TRBJ1-1; unclear D gene. The V end was cut by 0 bases, the J end by 6 bases, with 8 bases between. Germline loops: CDR1 SGHNT, CDR2 YENEEA. This CDR3 is built from 13 residues.

The V and J genes are TRBV6-2 or TRBV6-3 and TRBJ2-5; 8 positions agree with TRBD1. CDR3 length: 16 amino acids. Germline V CDR1 and CDR2: MNHEY, SVGEGT. J was trimmed by 9 bases and V by 6 bases; bases with no gene match: 18. In DNA form, the CDR3 reads TGTGCCAGCAGCCGCGATAAGACAGGGGCCCTGCCGGCCCAGTACTTC. Translation gives CASSRDKTGALPAQYF.

V and J are TRBV18 and TRBJ1-5, with 10 nucleotides matching TRBD1. Germline trimming cut 3 bases from V and 7 bases from J; bases unmatched to any gene: 9. Germline values: CDR1 KGHSH, CDR2 LQKENI. The CDR3 has 16 residues. Here the CDR3 reads CASSPGTGDSNQPQHF. For the CDR3, the DNA is TGTGCCAGCTCACCTGGGACAGGGGATTCGAACCAGCCCCAGCATTTT.

The rearrangement joins TRBV28 to TRBJ1-1, with a weak D call TRBD1 (6 bases). CDR1 and CDR2 from the germline V gene are MDHEN and SYDVKM. The CDR3 loop spans 15 amino acids. Trimming pared 3 bases from V and 6 bases from J, leaving 17 bases between. The CDR3 loop is CASSLAAGVTSEAFF. Written as DNA, the CDR3 is TGTGCCAGCAGTTTGGCGGCAGGGGTTACTTCTGAAGCTTTCTTT.

This chain joins TRBV6-5 and TRBJ2-7; 8 bases map to TRBD1. The V segment lost 4 bases and the J segment 5 bases; nucleotides outside the gene matches: 4. Germline values: CDR1 MNHEY, CDR2 SVGAGI. This CDR3 has 13 amino acids. The CDR3 coding sequence is TGTGCCAGCAGTTTGATGACAGGGGACGAGCAGTACTTC. Protein: CASSLMTGDEQYF.

The genes are TRBV7-2 and TRBJ1-3, with 7 positions matching TRBD1. Unmatched junction bases numbered 6, after V lost 1 base and J lost 6 bases. CDR3 length equals 15 residues. CDR1 and CDR2 from the germline V gene are SGHTA and FQGNSA. The CDR3 spells CASSLDAGGVNTIYF. The DNA for the CDR3 is TGTGCCAGCAGCTTAGACGCAGGGGGAGTAAACACCATATATTTT.

The genes are TRBV6-5 and TRBJ1-6, with 7 nucleotides matching TRBD1. The V gene's germline CDR1 is MNHEY and CDR2 SVGAGI. The CDR3 is made up of 15 amino acids. V lost 7 bases, J lost 6 bases, and 9 bases stayed unmatched. CDR3 DNA sequence: TGTGCCAGCAACGGCGGACAGGAGATTAATTCACCCCTCCACTTT. This gives the protein CASNGGQEINSPLHF.

The chain recombines TRBV28 with TRBJ1-2; 7 positions match TRBD1. The CDR3 contains 17 residues. The germline gives CDR1 MDHEN, CDR2 SYDVKM. With V trimmed by 5 bases and J by 3 bases, 15 bases remained unmatched. The CDR3 bases are TGTGCCAGCAGTCTGCCCCCATATGGCAGGGGGGACTATGGCTACACCTTC. It specifies CASSLPPYGRGDYGYTF.

V usage is TRBV18 and J usage is TRBJ2-5, with TRBD2 matching over 9 bases. Trimming took 6 bases from V and 2 from J; bases not matched to a gene: 10. The CDR3 covers 16 residues. The germline gives CDR1 KGHSH, CDR2 LQKENI. In nucleotides, the CDR3 is TGTGCCAGCTCCCCTGGGTCTAGCGGGATTCAAGAGACCCAGTACTTC. It translates to CASSPGSSGIQETQYF.

Points on this clone: A read error may produce the germline difference seen at one junction end. The chain combines TRBV9 with TRBJ2-2, with 10 bases lining up with TRBD2. Per germline, CDR1 SGDLS and CDR2 YYNGEE. The CDR3 has 14 amino acids. The CDR3 is CTSRTSGNTGELFF. The CDR3 nucleotides read TGTACCAGCAGGACTAGCGGGAACACCGGGGAGCTGTTTTTT. The full variable domain, rest sourced from reference TRBV9 and TRBJ2-2, is DSGVTQTPKHLITATGQRVTLRCSPRSGDLSVYWYQQSLDQGLQFLIQYYNGEERAKGNILERFSAQQFPDLHSELNLSSLELGDSALYFCTSRTSGNTGELFFGEGSRLTVL.

V usage is TRBV5-5 and J usage is TRBJ2-7; the D gene is possibly TRBD1 (5 bases). The germline V and J ends were trimmed by 0 bases and 3 bases, with 13 bases remaining between them. Germline CDR1 is SGHKS and CDR2 is YYEKEE (reference sequence). The CDR3 runs to 15 residues. CDR3 sequence (DNA): TGTGCCAGCAGCTTGGCCGCAGGGAAAGGCTACGAGCAGTACTTC. This codes for CASSLAAGKGYEQYF.

V gene TRBV11-2 combines with J gene TRBJ2-3, with TRBD2 identical over 10 bases. Germline values: CDR1 SGHAT, CDR2 FQNNGV. After removal of 5 bases from V and 1 base from J, the junction contained 9 bases not matched to a gene. The CDR3 contains 17 residues. CDR3 sequence: CASSPAIAGGGTDTQYF. In DNA, the CDR3 is TGTGCCAGCAGCCCCGCTATAGCGGGGGGAGGCACAGATACGCAGTATTTT.

The V and J genes are TRBV6-5 and TRBJ2-1; D is perhaps TRBD2 (5 bases). The CDR3 totals 15 residues. Looked up from germline, CDR1 is MNHEY and CDR2 is SVGAGI. The V and J ends lost 8 bases and 1 base respectively, with 15 bases between them. The CDR3 DNA is TGTGCCAGCCCCCCGGACTTTCCTTCCTACAATGAGCAGTTCTTC. It is translated as CASPPDFPSYNEQFF.

The V gene is TRBV6-6, the J gene TRBJ2-5; 9 bases align to TRBD2. The CDR3 covers 16 residues. Germline V lookup: CDR1 MNHNY, CDR2 SVGAGI (reference sequence). V dropped 6 bases and J dropped 2; count of bases not matched to a gene: 10. This CDR3 is CASRRASGAIQETQYF. DNA for the CDR3: TGTGCCAGCAGAAGGGCTAGCGGGGCTATACAAGAGACCCAGTACTTC.

This chain uses TRBV6-5 with TRBJ2-1; 10 bases are shared with TRBD1. CDR1 is MNHEY and CDR2 is SVGAGI in the germline V gene. V dropped 4 bases and J dropped 7; count of bases not matched to a gene: 4. The CDR3 spans 14 residues. The CDR3 is CASSFPGQGNEQFF. The CDR3 coding sequence is TGTGCCAGCAGTTTCCCGGGACAGGGGAATGAGCAGTTCTTC.

The rearrangement links TRBV3-1 (or the pseudogene TRBV3-2) to TRBJ1-1; 8 bases are shared with TRBD1. Germline loops: CDR1 LGHDT, CDR2 YNNKEL (reference sequence). The CDR3 consists of 15 residues. J was trimmed by 0 bases and V by 4 bases; bases with no gene match: 4. The CDR3 DNA is TGTGCCAGCAGCCTCACAGGGGGGATGAACACTGAAGCTTTCTTT. It encodes CASSLTGGMNTEAFF.

The V gene is TRBV18, the J gene TRBJ2-1, with a possible D match to TRBD2 (5 bases). The germline V gene has CDR1 KGHSH and CDR2 LQKENI. CDR3 length: 17 residues. Trimming removed 3 bases at V and 5 bases at J, with 20 bases between. In DNA, the CDR3 is TGTGCCAGCTCACCTCCTGGGAGAACCCATCTTCACAATGAGCAGTTCTTC. This sequence encodes CASSPPGRTHLHNEQFF.

The J gene is TRBJ2-7, the V gene TRBV6-5; 8 bases align to TRBD1. Per germline, CDR1 MNHEY and CDR2 SVGAGI. This CDR3 region has 11 residues. For the CDR3, the DNA is TGTGCCAGCAACGGACAGGGTAATAGTCAAGTC. Its translation: CASNGQGNSQV.

The V and J genes are TRBV6-5 and TRBJ1-1; no reliable D call. The CDR3 has 15 residues. The V gene lost 5 bases and the J gene lost 4 bases, with 17 bases spanning the gap. The germline CDR1 and CDR2 sequences are MNHEY and SVGAGI. This CDR3 is CASSPRELVGTEAFF. The CDR3 nucleotides read TGTGCCAGCAGTCCTCGGGAGTTGGTAGGCACTGAAGCTTTCTTT.

This clone was observed a handful of times. The genes are TRBV10-2 and TRBJ1-1; D is uncertain. CDR1 is WSHSY and CDR2 is SAAADI in the germline V gene. The CDR3 extends over 12 amino acids. V gave up 5 bases and J gave up 5 bases, with 9 bases separating them. Written as DNA, the CDR3 is TGCGCCAGCAGTAAGGCGGATACTGAAGCTTTCTTT. Translated: CASSKADTEAFF.

This chain links TRBV4-3 with TRBJ2-1, with D tentatively TRBD2 (6 bases). Germline assignment: CDR1 LGHNA and CDR2 YSLEER. V lost 0 bases and J 3 bases, leaving 12 bases between the germline ends. The CDR3 covers 16 residues. The CDR3 is CASSQDAVGGYNEQFF. The DNA of the CDR3 is TGCGCCAGCAGCCAAGATGCCGTGGGGGGCTACAATGAGCAGTTCTTC.

As for this clone: The junction does not match germline at one end; this may be a read error. This chain joins TRBV7-7 and TRBJ2-2; TRBD1 aligns across 8 bases. The CDR3 loop spans 16 amino acids. Germline loops: CDR1 SSHAT, CDR2 FNYEAQ (reference sequence). The CDR3 DNA is TGTGCTAGCAGCTCGACGACAGGGGAATTTACCGGGGAGCTGTTTTTT. Amino acids: CASSSTTGEFTGELFF.

The chain is built from TRBV5-5 and TRBJ1-1; D is possibly TRBD1 (6 bases). The CDR3 consists of 14 residues. V was clipped by 0 bases and J by 6 bases, with 12 bases between them. CDR1 is SGHKS, CDR2 YYEKEE, per germline (reference sequence). CDR3 bases: TGTGCCAGCAGCTTGGAGCAGGGGCTCGCTGAAGCTTTCTTT. Translating it yields CASSLEQGLAEAFF.

In this sample, this clone turned up a few times. V gene TRBV2 combines with J gene TRBJ2-7; possible D gene TRBD1, 6 bases. The CDR3 sequence is 17 residues long. Germline V gene data show CDR1 as SNHLY and CDR2 as FYNNEI. The germline V and J ends were trimmed by 6 bases and 4 bases, with 25 bases remaining between them. CDR3 nucleotides: TGTGCCAGCAGGGAACCTCTAACAGGGACCAGCAGGTACGAGCAGTACTTC. Its translation: CASREPLTGTSRYEQYF.

V usage is TRBV5-1 and J usage is TRBJ1-2, with D possibly being TRBD1 (6 bases). This CDR3 spans 13 amino acids. The V gene's germline CDR1 is SGHRS and CDR2 YFSETQ. The V end was cut by 0 bases, the J end by 6 bases, with 9 bases between. The CDR3 sequence is CASSLEQGDGYTF. CDR3 DNA: TGCGCCAGCAGCTTGGAACAGGGTGATGGCTACACCTTC.

This CDR3 is CASSTQGPGLAGVGANVLTF. In DNA, the CDR3 is TGTGCCAGCAGTACCCAGGGACCGGGACTAGCGGGAGTTGGGGCCAACGTCCTGACTTTC. V is TRBV27 and J is TRBJ2-6; 14 bases line up with TRBD2. CDR1 is MNHEY and CDR2 is SMNVEV in the germline V gene (reference sequence). With 5 bases clipped from V and 3 bases from J, the junction kept 12 bases outside the gene matches. This CDR3 is built from 20 residues.